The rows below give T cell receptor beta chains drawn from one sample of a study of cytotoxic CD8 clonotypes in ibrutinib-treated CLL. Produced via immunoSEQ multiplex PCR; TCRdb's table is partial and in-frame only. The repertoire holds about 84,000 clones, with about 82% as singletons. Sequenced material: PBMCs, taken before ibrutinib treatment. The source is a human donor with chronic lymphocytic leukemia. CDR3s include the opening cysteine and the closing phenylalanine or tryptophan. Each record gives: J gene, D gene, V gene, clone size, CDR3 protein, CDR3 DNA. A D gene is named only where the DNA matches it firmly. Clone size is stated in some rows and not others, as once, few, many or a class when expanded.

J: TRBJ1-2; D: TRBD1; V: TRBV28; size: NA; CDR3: CASSLVGQAANYGYTF; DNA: TGTGCCAGCAGTTTAGTCGGACAGGCCGCGAACTATGGCTACACCTTC
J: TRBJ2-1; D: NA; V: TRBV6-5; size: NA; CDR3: CASSQQGVPYNEQFF; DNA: TGTGCCAGCAGTCAACAGGGAGTTCCCTACAATGAGCAGTTCTTC
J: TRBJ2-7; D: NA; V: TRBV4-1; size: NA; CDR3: CASSQDSRVSYEQYF; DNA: TGCGCCAGCAGCCAAGATTCTAGGGTATCCTACGAGCAGTACTTC
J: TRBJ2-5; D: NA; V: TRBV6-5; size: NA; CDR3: CASSYTDWQETQYF; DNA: TGTGCCAGCAGTTACACGGACTGGCAAGAGACCCAGTACTTC
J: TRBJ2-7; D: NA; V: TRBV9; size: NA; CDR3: CASSVNPGVAYEQYF; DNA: TGTGCCAGCAGCGTAAACCCTGGGGTTGCCTACGAGCAGTACTTC
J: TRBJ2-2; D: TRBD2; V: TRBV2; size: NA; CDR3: CASKDLSGTGELFF; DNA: TGTGCCAGCAAAGATCTTAGCGGGACCGGGGAGCTGTTTTTT
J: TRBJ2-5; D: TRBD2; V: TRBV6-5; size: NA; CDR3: CASRTSSGQETQYF; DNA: TGTGCCAGCAGAACATCTAGCGGGCAAGAGACCCAGTACTTC
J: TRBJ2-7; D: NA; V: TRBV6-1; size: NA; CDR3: CASKENRNTYEQYF; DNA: TGTGCCAGCAAAGAGAACAGGAATACCTACGAGCAGTACTTC
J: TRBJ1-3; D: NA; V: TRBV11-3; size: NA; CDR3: CASSGESNTIYF; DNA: TGTGCCAGCAGCGGAGAGTCCAACACCATATATTTT
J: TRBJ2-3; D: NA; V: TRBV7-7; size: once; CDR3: CASSLDGHIGTQYF; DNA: TGTGCCAGCAGCTTGGACGGGCACATTGGTACGCAGTATTTT
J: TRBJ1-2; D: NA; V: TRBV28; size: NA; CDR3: CASTEGAGYYGYTF; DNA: TGTGCCAGCACCGAAGGGGCAGGTTACTATGGCTACACCTTC
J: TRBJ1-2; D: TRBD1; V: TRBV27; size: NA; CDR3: CASSAGTGGFWYGYTF; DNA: TGTGCCAGCAGTGCCGGGACAGGGGGATTTTGGTATGGCTACACCTTC
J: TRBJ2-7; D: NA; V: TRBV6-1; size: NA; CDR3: CASSEGLVWGGEQYF; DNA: TGTGCCAGCAGTGAAGGGCTTGTGTGGGGAGGCGAGCAGTACTTC
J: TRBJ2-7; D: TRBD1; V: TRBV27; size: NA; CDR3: CASRPTGGYEQYF; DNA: TGTGCCAGCAGGCCGACAGGGGGCTACGAGCAGTACTTC
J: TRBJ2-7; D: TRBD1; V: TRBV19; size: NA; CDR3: CASSSQGAALSYEQYF; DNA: TGTGCCAGTAGTAGTCAGGGGGCGGCCCTTTCCTACGAGCAGTACTTC
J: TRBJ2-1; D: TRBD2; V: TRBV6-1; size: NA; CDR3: CASSPLAGGYNEQFF; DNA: TGTGCCAGTTCCCCGTTGGCGGGGGGGTACAATGAGCAGTTCTTC
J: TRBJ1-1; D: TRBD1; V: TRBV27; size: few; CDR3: CASSPYRDRLNTEAFF; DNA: TGTGCCAGCAGTCCATACCGGGACAGGTTGAACACTGAAGCTTTCTTT
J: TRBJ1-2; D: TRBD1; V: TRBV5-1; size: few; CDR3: CASSQGGAGLYGYTF; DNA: TGCGCCAGCAGCCAAGGGGGCGCCGGATTGTATGGCTACACCTTC
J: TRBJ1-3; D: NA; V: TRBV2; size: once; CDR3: CAPEAWGHAGNTIYF; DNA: TGTGCCCCCGAGGCGTGGGGTCACGCGGGAAACACCATATATTTT
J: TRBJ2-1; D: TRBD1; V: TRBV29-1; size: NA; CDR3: CSAFFRDSRQNEQFF; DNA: TGCAGCGCCTTCTTCCGGGACAGCCGGCAAAATGAGCAGTTCTTC
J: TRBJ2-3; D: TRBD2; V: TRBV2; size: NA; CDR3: CASRPRTGGEDTQYF; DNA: TGTGCCAGCAGGCCTCGGACGGGAGGGGAGGATACGCAGTATTTT
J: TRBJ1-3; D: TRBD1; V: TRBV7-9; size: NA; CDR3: CASSLALDRAVGNTIYF; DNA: TGTGCCAGCAGCTTAGCCCTGGACAGGGCTGTTGGAAACACCATATATTTT
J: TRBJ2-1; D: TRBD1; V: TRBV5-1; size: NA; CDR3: CASSWTGDDEQFF; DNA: TGCGCCAGCAGCTGGACAGGGGACGATGAGCAGTTCTTC
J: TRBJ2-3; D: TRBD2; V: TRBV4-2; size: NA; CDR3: CASSPSGSADTQYF; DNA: TGTGCCAGCAGCCCTAGCGGATCAGCAGATACGCAGTATTTT
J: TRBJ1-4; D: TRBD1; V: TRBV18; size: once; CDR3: CASSSGTEEKLFF; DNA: TGTGCCAGCTCATCCGGGACAGAGGAAAAACTGTTTTTT
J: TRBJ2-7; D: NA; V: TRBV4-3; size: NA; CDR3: CASSQDENGYYEQYF; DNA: TGCGCCAGCAGCCAAGATGAAAACGGGTACTACGAGCAGTACTTC
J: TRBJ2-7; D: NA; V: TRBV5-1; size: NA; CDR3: CASSLGMGEMREQYF; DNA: TGCGCCAGCAGCTTGGGGATGGGGGAGATGAGGGAGCAGTACTTC
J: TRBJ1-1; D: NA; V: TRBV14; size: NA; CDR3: CASSFTPPLKNTEAFF; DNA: TGTGCCAGCAGCTTTACCCCCCCCTTGAAGAACACTGAAGCTTTCTTT
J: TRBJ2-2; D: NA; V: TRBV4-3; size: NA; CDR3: CASSPSLDTGELFF; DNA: TGCGCCAGCAGCCCCAGTTTGGACACCGGGGAGCTGTTTTTT
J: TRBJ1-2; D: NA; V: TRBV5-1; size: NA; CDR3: CASSSQGSNYGYTF; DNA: TGCGCCAGCAGCTCACAGGGTTCTAACTATGGCTACACCTTC
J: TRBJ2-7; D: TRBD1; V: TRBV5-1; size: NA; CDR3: CASSGRQGFVDEQYF; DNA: TGCGCCAGCAGCGGGAGACAGGGGTTCGTCGACGAGCAGTACTTC
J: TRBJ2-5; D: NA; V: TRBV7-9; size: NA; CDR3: CASSLRLQETQYF; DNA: TGTGCCAGCAGCTTAAGGCTACAAGAGACCCAGTACTTC
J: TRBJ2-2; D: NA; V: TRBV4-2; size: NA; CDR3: CAISSGLSGELFF; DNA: TGTGCCATCTCTTCTGGGCTATCCGGGGAGCTGTTTTTT
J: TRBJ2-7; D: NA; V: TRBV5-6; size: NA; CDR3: CASSLVDSSYEQYF; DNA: TGTGCCAGCAGCTTGGTTGATAGCTCTTACGAGCAGTACTTC
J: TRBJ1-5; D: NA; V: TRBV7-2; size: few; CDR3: CASSLTFSNQPQHF; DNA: TGTGCCAGCAGCTTAACTTTTAGCAATCAGCCCCAGCATTTT
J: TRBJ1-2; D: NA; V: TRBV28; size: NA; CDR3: CASSEEGLNYGYTF; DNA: TGTGCCAGCAGTGAAGAGGGTCTGAACTATGGCTACACCTTC
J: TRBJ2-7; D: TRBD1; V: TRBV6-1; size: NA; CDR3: CASSDFTRDRHF; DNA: TGTGCCAGCAGTGACTTTACCCGGGACAGGCACTTC